This is a list of T cell receptor beta chains from one sample in a study of blood T cell repertoires in COVID-19. Sequencing was performed with immunoSEQ multiplex PCR; in TCRdb, only in-frame clones are kept and a portion is missing. The sample holds about 210,000 clones, approximately 82% seen once. Sample: peripheral blood. The receptors were gathered from a woman aged 35 to 49 with acute or convalescent COVID-19. Both conserved end residues are part of each CDR3. A D gene is named only where the DNA matches it firmly.

TRBJ2-7	-	TRBV18	CASSPGEGVNEQYF
TRBJ2-1	-	TRBV7-9	CASSFKSYEQFF
TRBJ2-1	-	TRBV5-6	CASSLGRTVNEQFF
TRBJ2-1	TRBD2	TRBV29-1	CSVSPGLAGGLGNEQFF
TRBJ1-2	-	TRBV7-3	CASSSPGQGEPGYTF
TRBJ2-1	TRBD2	TRBV29-1	CSVYGLAGGNEQFF
TRBJ1-2	TRBD1	TRBV2	CASSGQGSYGYTF
TRBJ1-1	-	TRBV6-2/TRBV6-3	CASSYTGNRVSEAFF
TRBJ1-1	TRBD1	TRBV19	CASSMGQGVWGTEAFF
TRBJ2-1	-	TRBV20-1	CSASDAEVAYNEQFF
TRBJ1-1	-	TRBV5-6	CASTIGRKKMNTEAFF
TRBJ2-1	TRBD2	TRBV7-9	CASSFPTSGKSYNEQFF
TRBJ2-2	TRBD1	TRBV7-9	CASSSPTGGNTGELFF
TRBJ1-2	-	TRBV5-3	CARSLEGLAGTGIYGYTF
TRBJ1-3	-	TRBV10-3	CATGGNTIYF
TRBJ2-3	TRBD1	TRBV24-1	CATSARTGGTDTQYF
TRBJ1-1	TRBD1	TRBV2	CASSVQGVGTEAFF
TRBJ1-2	-	TRBV2	CASSGEPGGASDGYTF
TRBJ2-2	TRBD2	TRBV27	CASGDGAGVPGELFF
TRBJ1-6	-	TRBV6-1	CASSEGFRGQGIQPLHF
TRBJ2-3	TRBD1	TRBV25-1	CASSWTGGRDTQYF
TRBJ2-2	-	TRBV4-1	CASSQRGSGELFF
TRBJ1-4	-	TRBV7-8	CASSINPEQGGEKLFF
TRBJ2-7	TRBD1	TRBV2	CASNGVGQGANEQYF
TRBJ1-2	TRBD1	TRBV18	CASSPQGTGGYTF
TRBJ2-1	-	TRBV20-1	CSSEGYNEQFF
TRBJ2-1	-	TRBV11-2	CASSFGGGGWSYNEQFF
TRBJ1-6	-	TRBV7-8	CASSLEMRDSPLHF
TRBJ2-7	-	TRBV15	CATSRAGQYYEQYF
TRBJ2-1	TRBD2	TRBV5-6	CASSSGLAVNEQFF
TRBJ1-2	TRBD1	TRBV19	CASSREQGAPGYGYTF
TRBJ2-1	TRBD2	TRBV4-1	CASSHAPRTSGSFHNEQFF
TRBJ2-2	-	TRBV24-1	CATSDPSSSTGELFF
TRBJ2-2	TRBD2	TRBV11-3	CASSLRLAGKAAGELFF
TRBJ1-5	-	TRBV10-3	CAISEKEAGRGTNQPQHF